A selection of T cell receptor beta chains follows, all from one sample in a study of cytomegalovirus exposure and HLA in healthy donors. The table came from immunoSEQ multiplex PCR; TCRdb's copy has only in-frame clones and leaves some out. Found here are about 140,000 clones, approximately 82% of them singletons; the top ten hold more than 1.5%. The specimen sequenced was PBMCs. These receptors came from a woman aged 40 to 49 in good health and CMV-seronegative. Both conserved end residues are part of each CDR3. A D gene is named only where the DNA matches it firmly. The size of a clone is reported for some rows only, either as once, few or many, or as a class for expanded clones.

j_gene: TRBJ1-2
d_gene: .
v_gene: TRBV7-9
abundance: .
len: 13
CDR3nt: TGTGCCAGCAGCTTCGGCGGGTACCCTGGCTACACCTTC
CDR3aa: CASSFGGYPGYTF

j_gene: TRBJ1-1
d_gene: .
v_gene: TRBV27
abundance: .
len: 13
CDR3nt: TGTGCCAGCAGTTTATCAGGGGCCCTTGAAGCTTTCTTT
CDR3aa: CASSLSGALEAFF

j_gene: TRBJ2-7
d_gene: TRBD2
v_gene: TRBV7-3
abundance: .
len: 15
CDR3nt: TGTGCCAGCAGCTTATCTCCGACTAGCGTGGACGAGCAGTACTTC
CDR3aa: CASSLSPTSVDEQYF

j_gene: TRBJ2-1
d_gene: .
v_gene: TRBV7-3
abundance: .
len: 14
CDR3nt: TGTGCCAGCAGCTTAGATGGGCCCTACAATGAGCAGTTCTTC
CDR3aa: CASSLDGPYNEQFF

j_gene: TRBJ2-7
d_gene: .
v_gene: TRBV7-3
abundance: .
len: 15
CDR3nt: TGTGCCAGCAGGACCCCAGGGGAAGTTTCCTACGAGCAGTACTTC
CDR3aa: CASRTPGEVSYEQYF

j_gene: TRBJ2-1
d_gene: TRBD1
v_gene: TRBV5-4
abundance: once
len: 15
CDR3nt: TGTGCCAGCAGCATGAAGACAGGGGGCTACAATGAGCAGTTCTTC
CDR3aa: CASSMKTGGYNEQFF

j_gene: TRBJ2-1
d_gene: .
v_gene: TRBV10-3
abundance: once
len: 13
CDR3nt: TGTGCCATCAGGGACAGTCGTTACAATGAGCAGTTCTTC
CDR3aa: CAIRDSRYNEQFF

j_gene: TRBJ1-3
d_gene: .
v_gene: TRBV28
abundance: .
len: 14
CDR3nt: TGTGCCAGCAGTTTATACGGCTCTGGAAACACCATATATTTT
CDR3aa: CASSLYGSGNTIYF

j_gene: TRBJ2-3
d_gene: TRBD2
v_gene: TRBV7-3
abundance: once
len: 15
CDR3nt: TGTGCCAGCAGCTATCTAGCGGGTGCCTTGGATACGCAGTATTTT
CDR3aa: CASSYLAGALDTQYF

j_gene: TRBJ2-7
d_gene: .
v_gene: TRBV28
abundance: .
len: 13
CDR3nt: TGTGCCAGCAGTTTTAGTCAGGGTAACGAGCAGTACTTC
CDR3aa: CASSFSQGNEQYF

j_gene: TRBJ1-1
d_gene: .
v_gene: TRBV5-5
abundance: .
len: 13
CDR3nt: TGTGCCAGCAGCTCACAGCTTTACACTGAAGCTTTCTTT
CDR3aa: CASSSQLYTEAFF

j_gene: TRBJ2-1
d_gene: TRBD2
v_gene: TRBV11-2
abundance: .
len: 19
CDR3nt: TGTGCCAGCAGCTATATGGCCCTCACTCTGGGCGGGAGTTCCCATGAGCAGTTCTTC
CDR3aa: CASSYMALTLGGSSHEQFF

j_gene: TRBJ1-5
d_gene: .
v_gene: TRBV30
abundance: .
len: 12
CDR3nt: TGTGCCTGGAGTTACTTATATCAGCCCCAGCATTTT
CDR3aa: CAWSYLYQPQHF

j_gene: TRBJ1-1
d_gene: TRBD1
v_gene: TRBV29-1
abundance: .
len: 13
CDR3nt: TGCAGCGTCGGACAGGGGATGGGAACTGAAGCTTTCTTT
CDR3aa: CSVGQGMGTEAFF

j_gene: TRBJ2-1
d_gene: .
v_gene: TRBV27
abundance: .
len: 15
CDR3nt: TGTGCCAGCACCTTCGCCCGGGGATCCTACAATGAGCAGTTCTTC
CDR3aa: CASTFARGSYNEQFF

j_gene: TRBJ1-3
d_gene: .
v_gene: TRBV4-1
abundance: .
len: 15
CDR3nt: TGCGCCAGCAGCCAAGTGAGGGGGTCCGGAAACACCATATATTTT
CDR3aa: CASSQVRGSGNTIYF

j_gene: TRBJ2-2
d_gene: TRBD1
v_gene: TRBV5-4
abundance: .
len: 17
CDR3nt: TGTGCCAGCAGCTCGGGGATGGACAGGGGGCGCGGCGGGGAGCTGTTTTTT
CDR3aa: CASSSGMDRGRGGELFF

j_gene: TRBJ1-2
d_gene: .
v_gene: TRBV28
abundance: .
len: 12
CDR3nt: TGTGCCAGCAGTTCCCAGTCGTATGGCTACACCTTC
CDR3aa: CASSSQSYGYTF

j_gene: TRBJ2-2
d_gene: .
v_gene: TRBV21-1
abundance: .
len: 16
CDR3nt: TGTGCCAGCAGCAAGGGACAGGGGGCGATTGACGGGGAGCTGTTTTTT
CDR3aa: CASSKGQGAIDGELFF

j_gene: TRBJ2-3
d_gene: TRBD2
v_gene: TRBV7-9
abundance: .
len: 16
CDR3nt: TGTGCCAGCAGCCTTTCGGCTAGCGGGAGTGCAGATACGCAGTATTTT
CDR3aa: CASSLSASGSADTQYF

j_gene: TRBJ2-7
d_gene: TRBD2
v_gene: TRBV5-1
abundance: .
len: 15
CDR3nt: TGCGCCAGCAGCTTTACTAGCGGGAGTACGTACGAGCAGTACTTC
CDR3aa: CASSFTSGSTYEQYF

j_gene: TRBJ2-3
d_gene: .
v_gene: TRBV10-1
abundance: .
len: 12
CDR3nt: TGCGCCAGCAGTGACCCGGCAGATACGCAGTATTTT
CDR3aa: CASSDPADTQYF

j_gene: TRBJ2-1
d_gene: TRBD1
v_gene: TRBV18
abundance: .
len: 16
CDR3nt: TGTGCCAGCTCACCCCATCCGGGACAGGTCTTCAATGAGCAGTTCTTC
CDR3aa: CASSPHPGQVFNEQFF

j_gene: TRBJ1-5
d_gene: TRBD1
v_gene: TRBV7-9
abundance: .
len: 15
CDR3nt: TGTGCCAGCAGCCCCAACGGACAGGGTAGTCAGCCCCAGCATTTT
CDR3aa: CASSPNGQGSQPQHF

j_gene: TRBJ2-7
d_gene: .
v_gene: TRBV7-3
abundance: .
len: 14
CDR3nt: TGTGCCAGCAGCCCTAGAGGGGGACCTTACGAGCAGTACTTC
CDR3aa: CASSPRGGPYEQYF

j_gene: TRBJ2-1
d_gene: TRBD2
v_gene: TRBV7-8
abundance: .
len: 19
CDR3nt: TGTGCCAGCAGTTCCCGGCCTCTTCTCGGACTAGCGGGAGGCAATGAGCAGTTCTTC
CDR3aa: CASSSRPLLGLAGGNEQFF

j_gene: TRBJ1-1
d_gene: TRBD1
v_gene: TRBV4-3
abundance: .
len: 14
CDR3nt: TGCGCCAGCAGCCAAGATTTAACAGGGGGCAACGCTTTCTTT
CDR3aa: CASSQDLTGGNAFF

j_gene: TRBJ2-1
d_gene: TRBD1
v_gene: TRBV6-1
abundance: .
len: 17
CDR3nt: TGTGCCAGCAGTGAATCTTATGGACAGGGGTGGATGGATGAGCAGTTCTTC
CDR3aa: CASSESYGQGWMDEQFF

j_gene: TRBJ2-7
d_gene: .
v_gene: TRBV28
abundance: .
len: 14
CDR3nt: TGTGCCAGCAGTTTCGGTCGGCTAGCCTACGAGCAGTACTTC
CDR3aa: CASSFGRLAYEQYF

j_gene: TRBJ2-2
d_gene: .
v_gene: TRBV11-3
abundance: .
len: 12
CDR3nt: TGTGCCAGCAGCTGGGAGGCCGGGGAGCTGTTTTTT
CDR3aa: CASSWEAGELFF

j_gene: TRBJ1-4
d_gene: TRBD1
v_gene: TRBV9
abundance: .
len: 16
CDR3nt: TGTGCCAGCAGCCCATCTCCGGGACAGCAGAATGAAAAACTGTTTTTT
CDR3aa: CASSPSPGQQNEKLFF

j_gene: TRBJ2-1
d_gene: TRBD2
v_gene: TRBV7-3
abundance: .
len: 15
CDR3nt: TGTGCCAGCAGCCCGACTAGCGGGAGGGACTATGAGCAGTTCTTC
CDR3aa: CASSPTSGRDYEQFF

j_gene: TRBJ1-1
d_gene: .
v_gene: TRBV2
abundance: .
len: 14
CDR3nt: TGTGCCAGCTCAACATTTGGACAGAACACTGAAGCTTTCTTT
CDR3aa: CASSTFGQNTEAFF

j_gene: TRBJ1-1
d_gene: .
v_gene: TRBV4-3
abundance: .
len: 13
CDR3nt: TGCGCCAGCAGCCGAGACAGGAACACTGAAGCTTTCTTT
CDR3aa: CASSRDRNTEAFF

j_gene: TRBJ2-7
d_gene: .
v_gene: TRBV27
abundance: .
len: 17
CDR3nt: TGTGCCAGCAGTTTAAGTTTTGGGCAGGGGAGACCCTACGAGCAGTACTTC
CDR3aa: CASSLSFGQGRPYEQYF

j_gene: TRBJ1-2
d_gene: .
v_gene: TRBV2
abundance: few
len: 18
CDR3nt: TGTGCCAGCAGTGACACTTGGGGCAGCCATCCCGTTTCGGGTGGCTACACCTTC
CDR3aa: CASSDTWGSHPVSGGYTF

j_gene: TRBJ2-3
d_gene: .
v_gene: TRBV9
abundance: .
len: 16
CDR3nt: TGTGCCAGCAGCGTGTCCGGGACAAACCCCGGTGGTACGCAGTATTTT
CDR3aa: CASSVSGTNPGGTQYF

j_gene: TRBJ2-6
d_gene: TRBD1
v_gene: TRBV4-1
abundance: .
len: 18
CDR3nt: TGCGCCAGCAGCCAAGTGACAGGGGGAGCAGCTGGGGCCAACGTCCTGACTTTC
CDR3aa: CASSQVTGGAAGANVLTF

j_gene: TRBJ1-1
d_gene: .
v_gene: TRBV7-9
abundance: .
len: 14
CDR3nt: TGTGCCAGCAGCTTAGTAATGGGAGGGACTGAAGCTTTCTTT
CDR3aa: CASSLVMGGTEAFF

j_gene: TRBJ1-2
d_gene: TRBD1
v_gene: TRBV4-3
abundance: .
len: 16
CDR3nt: TGCGCCAGCAGCCAATTGACAGGGAGAAGAGGCTCTGGCTACACCTTC
CDR3aa: CASSQLTGRRGSGYTF

j_gene: TRBJ1-1
d_gene: .
v_gene: TRBV27
abundance: .
len: 15
CDR3nt: TGTGCCAGCAGGGAGGGGACCGGGTGGAACACTGAAGCTTTCTTT
CDR3aa: CASREGTGWNTEAFF

j_gene: TRBJ1-4
d_gene: .
v_gene: TRBV13
abundance: .
len: 17
CDR3nt: TGTGCCAGCAGCTCGAGACAGGCTTGGGTGACTAATGAAAAACTGTTTTTT
CDR3aa: CASSSRQAWVTNEKLFF

j_gene: TRBJ2-7
d_gene: .
v_gene: TRBV30
abundance: .
len: 13
CDR3nt: TGTGCCTGGAGAAAAGGAGAGACCTACGAGCAGTACTTC
CDR3aa: CAWRKGETYEQYF

j_gene: TRBJ2-5
d_gene: TRBD1
v_gene: TRBV14
abundance: .
len: 13
CDR3nt: TGTGCCAGCAGCCAAGACAGGGGGCGAGAGCAGTACTTC
CDR3aa: CASSQDRGREQYF

j_gene: TRBJ2-5
d_gene: TRBD2
v_gene: TRBV6-4
abundance: .
len: 13
CDR3nt: TGTGCCAGCAGTGACTCCGCGGGGGGGGCCCAGTACTTC
CDR3aa: CASSDSAGGAQYF

j_gene: TRBJ1-5
d_gene: .
v_gene: TRBV28
abundance: .
len: 14
CDR3nt: TGTGCCAGCAGGCCTACAGGGCTTGGTCAGCCCCAGCATTTT
CDR3aa: CASRPTGLGQPQHF

j_gene: TRBJ2-2
d_gene: TRBD2
v_gene: TRBV6-1
abundance: .
len: 16
CDR3nt: TGTGCCAGCAGTGGGGGACTAGCGGGAGTTACCGGGGAGCTGTTTTTT
CDR3aa: CASSGGLAGVTGELFF

j_gene: TRBJ2-7
d_gene: .
v_gene: TRBV11-2
abundance: .
len: 13
CDR3nt: TGTGCCAGCAGCTTTTTGAGGGTTGGCGAGCAGTACTTC
CDR3aa: CASSFLRVGEQYF

j_gene: TRBJ1-3
d_gene: .
v_gene: TRBV7-2
abundance: .
len: 16
CDR3nt: TGTGCCAGCAGCGGAGACCCCTCCCTCTCTGGAAACACCATATATTTT
CDR3aa: CASSGDPSLSGNTIYF

j_gene: TRBJ2-7
d_gene: TRBD1
v_gene: TRBV7-9
abundance: .
len: 14
CDR3nt: TGTGCCAGCAGCCCATGGGACAGGGGGGGCGAGCAGTACTTC
CDR3aa: CASSPWDRGGEQYF